Listed here are 21 T cell receptor beta chains from one sample, sequenced in a study of cytomegalovirus exposure and HLA in healthy donors. The PCR made use of 60 Vbeta and 13 Jbeta primers. Data came from immunoSEQ multiplex PCR; TCRdb stores just in-frame clones and leaves some out. The table lists roughly 100,000 clones, 60% to 85% of them singletons. The sequencing sample was made of PBMCs. These receptors all come from a woman aged 40 to 50 in good health and CMV-seronegative.

The V call is TRBV10-1, the J call TRBJ1-3, with D possibly being TRBD1 (5 bases). The CDR3 runs to 14 residues. Trimming stripped 3 bases from V and 5 bases from J, with 11 bases between. Germline lookup yields CDR1 WNHNN and CDR2 SYGVQD (reference sequence). CDR3 nucleotide sequence: TGCGCCAGCAGTGAAGGGCAGGGAAGAAACACCATATATTTT. This encodes CASSEGQGRNTIYF.

The chain is built from TRBV7-2 and TRBJ1-1; D call uncertain. CDR1 and CDR2 from the germline V gene are SGHTA and FQGNSA. Trimming removed 5 bases from V and 4 bases from J, with 11 bases in between. The CDR3 runs 13 residues. The CDR3 bases are TGTGCCAGCAGCCCGACTTTGGTCACTGAAGCTTTCTTT. Its translation: CASSPTLVTEAFF. The full variable domain, in which reference TRBV7-2 and TRBJ1-1 provide the parts outside the CDR3, is GAGVSQSPSNKVTEKGKDVELRCDPISGHTALYWYRQSLGQGLEFLIYFQGNSAPDKSGLPSDRFSAERTGGSVSTLTIQRTQQEDSAVYLCASSPTLVTEAFFGQGTRLTVV.

V is TRBV19 and J is TRBJ1-1, with 7 bases matching TRBD1. The CDR3 has 12 residues. Per germline, CDR1 LNHDA and CDR2 SQIVND (reference sequence). V gave up 3 bases and J gave up 10 bases; unmatched junction bases: 5. The CDR3 sequence: CASSIWQGGAFF. CDR3 nucleotides: TGTGCCAGTAGTATTTGGCAGGGGGGAGCTTTCTTT.

The chain is built from TRBV10-3 and TRBJ2-5; D not certain. This CDR3 contains 14 residues. Germline-derived CDR1 and CDR2 are ENHRY and SYGVKD. V lost 2 bases and J 2 bases, leaving 9 bases between the germline ends. DNA of the CDR3: TGTGCCATCAGTGAGGGCCAACTACAAGAGACCCAGTACTTC. Amino acid sequence: CAISEGQLQETQYF.

The gene calls are TRBV27 and TRBJ1-6; 7 nucleotides line up with TRBD1. CDR1 is MNHEY, CDR2 SMNVEV, per germline (reference sequence). The CDR3 is 14 amino acids. After removal of 7 bases from V and 7 bases from J, the junction contained 7 bases not matched to a gene. CDR3 sequence: CASTKQGFNSPLHF. In nucleotides, the CDR3 is TGTGCCAGCACGAAACAGGGGTTCAATTCACCCCTCCACTTT.

This sequence joins TRBV7-9 and TRBJ1-2, with D unclear. Germline CDR1 and CDR2: SEHNR and FQNEAQ (reference sequence). This CDR3 region has 13 residues. Trimming pared 5 bases from V and 8 bases from J, leaving 15 bases between. The CDR3 DNA is TGTGCCAGCAGCCTTAACCTTCCCCGGGGCTACACCTTC. Translating it yields CASSLNLPRGYTF.

The V and J genes are TRBV5-1 and TRBJ1-2; 8 nucleotides match TRBD1. CDR3 length: 15 residues. Germline values: CDR1 SGHRS, CDR2 YFSETQ. The J segment lost 8 bases and the V segment lost 4 bases, leaving 13 bases of the junction unmatched. CDR3 in DNA: TGCGCCAGCAGCCTTCAGGGGGCCCCCCAGGGCGGCTACACCTTC. Amino acid sequence: CASSLQGAPQGGYTF.

This sequence joins TRBV5-6 and TRBJ2-1, with 8 bases aligning to TRBD1. V lost 3 bases to trimming and J lost 7 bases; unmatched junction nucleotides: 3. Germline assignment: CDR1 SGHDT and CDR2 YYEEEE. The CDR3 extends over 13 amino acids. The CDR3 region has the DNA TGTGCCAGCAGCTCGACAGGGGAGAATGAGCAGTTCTTC. Translation: CASSSTGENEQFF.

This sequence joins TRBV19 and TRBJ1-1; 7 positions match TRBD1. V lost 6 bases, J lost 0 bases, and 1 base stayed unmatched. Germline CDR1 and CDR2: LNHDA and SQIVND (reference sequence). The CDR3 covers 13 residues. CDR3 in DNA: TGTGCCAGTAGAACAGGGGTGAACACTGAAGCTTTCTTT. It specifies CASRTGVNTEAFF.

This chain joins TRBV10-3 and TRBJ2-5, with D possibly TRBD1 on 6 matching bases. V lost 4 bases to trimming and J lost 9 bases, with 18 bases between them. Germline V gives CDR1 ENHRY, CDR2 SYGVKD. CDR3 length: 14 amino acids. The CDR3 sequence is CAISGGQSGLAQYF. CDR3 bases: TGTGCCATCAGTGGGGGGCAGTCAGGTCTTGCCCAGTACTTC.

This clone was detected only once. The rearrangement links TRBV30 to TRBJ2-1; D possibly corresponds to TRBD2 (6 bases). Germline V CDR1 and CDR2: GTSNPN, SVGIG (reference sequence). The CDR3 spans 13 residues. The V gene lost 1 base and the J gene lost 6 bases, with 10 bases spanning the gap. The CDR3 bases are TGTGCCTGGAGTGGGGGGGACCTCAATGAGCAGTTCTTC. Protein: CAWSGGDLNEQFF.

This chain connects TRBV5-4 to TRBJ1-2, with D possibly TRBD1 on 6 matching bases. The germline gives CDR1 SGHNT, CDR2 YYREEE (reference sequence). The CDR3 sequence is 14 residues long. Trimming removed 1 base from V and 5 bases from J, with 12 bases in between. CDR3 bases: TGTGCCAGCAGCTTGAGACAGGCTAGTTATGGCTACACCTTC. It codes for CASSLRQASYGYTF.

The chain couples TRBV11-2 to TRBJ2-2; 9 bases are a match to TRBD2. In germline, CDR1 is SGHAT, CDR2 FQNNGV. The CDR3 extends over 19 amino acids. Trimming at V came to 1 base and at J to 6 bases, leaving 15 bases not matched to a gene. The CDR3 DNA reads TGTGCCAGCAGCTTAGGGGGCCTAGCGGGGCCTATGAGGTCCGGGGAGCTGTTTTTT. Its translation is CASSLGGLAGPMRSGELFF.

This sequence joins TRBV4-2 and TRBJ1-2, with D maybe TRBD1 (6 bases). CDR1 is LGHNA, CDR2 YNFKEQ, per germline. CDR3 length: 15 amino acids. V was clipped by 3 bases and J by 6 bases, with 17 bases between them. CDR3 nucleotide sequence: TGTGCCAGCAGCCACCAAACAGGGTTAGGAGATGGCTACACCTTC. This sequence encodes CASSHQTGLGDGYTF.

The V call is TRBV6-1, the J call TRBJ2-2; 8 bases map to TRBD2. The CDR3 contains 13 residues. Unmatched junction bases numbered 1, after V lost 4 bases and J lost 6 bases. The germline V gene has CDR1 MNHNS and CDR2 SASEGT. CDR3 bases: TGTGCCAGCAGTGCTAGCGGGTCCGGGGAGCTGTTTTTT. Amino acids: CASSASGSGELFF.

The chain uses TRBV27 and TRBJ1-2, with 7 bases that match TRBD1. V was pared by 4 bases and J by 3 bases, with 2 bases of the junction left unmatched. The CDR3 runs 13 residues. CDR1 and CDR2 from the germline V gene are MNHEY and SMNVEV (reference sequence). The CDR3, as DNA: TGTGCCAGCAGTTCCCAGGGGGACTATGGCTACACCTTC. Amino acid sequence: CASSSQGDYGYTF.

In regard to this clone: At one boundary the junction diverges from the germline segment, which might be a read error. The chain combines TRBV5-1 with TRBJ1-3; TRBD1 is a possible D gene (5 bases). The germline V gene encodes CDR1 SGHRS and CDR2 YFSETQ. The CDR3 is made up of 16 amino acids. For the CDR3, the DNA is TGCGCCAGCAGTTTGGATCCGTGGGGGGCTGGAAACACCATATATTTT. This encodes CASSLDPWGAGNTIYF.

The V call is TRBV7-6, the J call TRBJ1-2; D unresolved. Looked up from germline, CDR1 is SGHVS and CDR2 is FNYEAQ. This CDR3 has 14 amino acids. The V gene lost 1 base and the J gene lost 2 bases, with 8 bases spanning the gap. The CDR3 here is CASSLEPGNYGYTF. In nucleotides, the CDR3 is TGTGCCAGCAGCTTAGAGCCGGGGAACTATGGCTACACCTTC.

This CDR3 reads CASSPHLQGYQPQHF. As DNA, the CDR3 is TGTGCCAGCAGCCCCCACCTCCAGGGTTATCAGCCCCAGCATTTT. This chain links TRBV7-2 with TRBJ1-5; TRBD1 is a possible D gene (5 bases). The length of the CDR3 is 15 residues. The V end lost 5 bases, the J end lost 5 bases, and 16 bases lay between the germline ends. CDR1 and CDR2 (germline): SGHTA, FQGNSA.

This clone showed up just a few times. V is TRBV5-5 and J is TRBJ1-4; tentatively, D is TRBD1 (5 bases). The germline V and J ends were trimmed by 0 bases and 3 bases, with 9 bases remaining between them. CDR1 and CDR2 from the germline V gene are SGHKS and YYEKEE (reference sequence). This CDR3 region has 15 residues. The CDR3 protein is CASSLAVQANEKLFF. The CDR3 DNA is TGTGCCAGCAGCTTGGCGGTACAGGCTAATGAAAAACTGTTTTTT.

This rearrangement joins TRBV6-5 to TRBJ2-5; the match to TRBD2 covers 9 bases. Germline V gene lookup returns CDR1 MNHEY and CDR2 SVGAGI. V shed 7 bases and J 4 bases; nucleotides not matched to a gene: 10. The CDR3 is 15 residues long. The chain's CDR3 is CASTGVAGGTETQYF. The DNA for the CDR3 is TGTGCCAGCACGGGGGTTGCGGGGGGGACAGAGACCCAGTACTTC.